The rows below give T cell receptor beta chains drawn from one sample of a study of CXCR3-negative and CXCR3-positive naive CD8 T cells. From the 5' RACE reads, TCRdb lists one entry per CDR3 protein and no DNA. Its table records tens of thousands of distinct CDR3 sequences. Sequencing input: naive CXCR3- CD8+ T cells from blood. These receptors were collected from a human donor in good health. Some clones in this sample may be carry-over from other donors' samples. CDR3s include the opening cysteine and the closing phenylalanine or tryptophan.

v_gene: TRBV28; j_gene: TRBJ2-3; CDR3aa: CASTLASTDTQYF
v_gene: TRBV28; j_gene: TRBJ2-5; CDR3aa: CASSSYSDRGQLETQYF
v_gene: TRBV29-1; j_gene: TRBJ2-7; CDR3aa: CSVEAGRDSYEQYF
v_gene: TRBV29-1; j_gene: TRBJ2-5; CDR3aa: CSVEDLAGGPETQYF
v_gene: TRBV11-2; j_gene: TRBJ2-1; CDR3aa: CASSLEVGGGEQFF
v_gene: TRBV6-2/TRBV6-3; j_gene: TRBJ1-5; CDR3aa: CASSYGPASYSNQPQHF
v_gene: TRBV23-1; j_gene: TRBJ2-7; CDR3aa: CASSQMDRSVWSYEQYF
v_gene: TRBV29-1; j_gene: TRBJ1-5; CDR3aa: CSASGGSYQPQHF
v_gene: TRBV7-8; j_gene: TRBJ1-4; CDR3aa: CASSSTHPGQAELGRTNEKLFF
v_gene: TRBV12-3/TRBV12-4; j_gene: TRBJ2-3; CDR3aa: CASSFPLAERTSSTDTQYF